Listed here is a single TCR beta chain. The CDR3 runs 16 residues. Germline V gene lookup returns CDR1 SGDLS and CDR2 YYNGEE. The V gene end was trimmed by 2 bases and the J gene end by 2 bases; junction bases not matched to a gene: 6. This sample was included in a study of early T cells in non-severe SARS-CoV-2 infection. In TCRdb, the 5' RACE reads were re-called with MiXCR into one record per CDR3 protein. The table has around 72,000 distinct CDR3 sequences, around 10% seen once. The sample consisted of whole blood, taken at baseline. This receptor was taken from an adult who was a healthcare worker with PCR-confirmed SARS-CoV-2 infection or an uninfected control (not recorded which). The chain joins TRBV9 to TRBJ2-7, with TRBD2 matching 11 bases. DNA for the CDR3: TGTGCCAGCAGCGTTTCTAGCGGGGGGCCCCCCTACGAGCAGTACTTC. This codes for CASSVSSGGPPYEQYF.